The next 32 T cell receptor beta chains were all read from a single sample in a study of cytomegalovirus exposure and HLA in healthy donors. The PCR made use of 60 Vbeta and 13 Jbeta primers. TCRdb's table, derived via immunoSEQ multiplex PCR, lists solely in-frame clones and lacks some. The sample carries 65,000 to 75,000 clones, around 62% recorded once. What was sequenced was PBMCs. These receptors all stem from a man aged 35-49 years in good health and CMV-seropositive.

The chain uses TRBV7-8 and TRBJ2-7; perhaps TRBD2 as D (6 bases). This CDR3 has 14 residues. Per germline, CDR1 SGHVS and CDR2 FQNEAQ. V lost 1 base and J 7 bases, leaving 14 bases between the germline ends. Here the CDR3 DNA reads TGTGCCAGCAGCTTAGATAGGCTAGCGCGGGAGCAGTACTTC. Protein sequence: CASSLDRLAREQYF.

J is TRBJ2-4 and V is TRBV18; D may be TRBD2 (5 bases). The CDR3 spans 16 residues. Trimming took off 0 bases at V and 1 base at J, with 10 bases between the two ends. Germline CDR1 and CDR2: KGHSH and LQKENI. This CDR3 is CASSPPGVDAKNIQYF. Written as DNA, the CDR3 is TGTGCCAGCTCACCACCCGGGGTTGACGCCAAAAACATTCAGTACTTC.

CDR3 region: CASSLGASGQETQYF. The CDR3 DNA follows: TGTGCCAGCAGCTTAGGGGCTAGCGGACAAGAGACCCAGTACTTC. The rearrangement uses TRBV7-2 and TRBJ2-5; 7 bases align to TRBD2. The CDR3 has 15 residues. Per the germline V gene, CDR1 is SGHTA and CDR2 is FQGNSA. V dropped 1 base and J dropped 2; count of bases not matched to a gene: 4.

This clone was counted only a few times. This chain uses TRBV4-2 with TRBJ2-7; 12 positions agree with TRBD2. Germline-derived CDR1 and CDR2 are LGHNA and YNFKEQ. The CDR3 loop spans 17 amino acids. The junction had 5 bases not matched to a gene; V was cut back by 1 base and J by 1 base. In DNA form, the CDR3 reads TGTGCCAGCAGCCAAGGAACCGGGACTAGCGGGTCCTACGAGCAGTACTTC. Its translation is CASSQGTGTSGSYEQYF.

In this sample, this clone turned up a few times. V gene TRBV9 combines with J gene TRBJ1-3, with 7 bases identical to TRBD1. The germline V gene has CDR1 SGDLS and CDR2 YYNGEE. Trimming cost V 4 bases and J 8 bases; bases outside gene matches: 6. The CDR3 covers 13 residues. The CDR3 sequence is CASSRTGDDTIYF. Written as DNA, the CDR3 is TGTGCCAGCAGCCGGACAGGCGACGACACCATATATTTT.

This chain joins TRBV7-9 and TRBJ2-1, with D uncertain. Germline values: CDR1 SEHNR, CDR2 FQNEAQ (reference sequence). Trimming took 6 bases from V and 7 from J, leaving 10 bases between them. The CDR3 spans 12 residues. CDR3 in DNA: TGTGCCAGCAGGGATGAGGTTAATGAGCAGTTCTTC. Its protein product is CASRDEVNEQFF. The variable domain in full, with the rest retrieved from reference TRBV7-9 and TRBJ2-1, is DTGVSQNPRHKITKRGQNVTFRCDPISEHNRLYWYRQTLGQGPEFLTYFQNEAQLEKSRLLSDRFSAERPKGSFSTLEIQRTEQGDSAMYLCASRDEVNEQFFGPGTRLTVL.

The gene calls are TRBV19 and TRBJ2-1, with D tentatively TRBD1 (6 bases). The germline V gene has CDR1 LNHDA and CDR2 SQIVND (reference sequence). V was clipped by 4 bases and J by 7 bases, with 20 bases between them. The length of the CDR3 is 16 residues. CDR3 amino acids: CASSNEVQGLRNEQFF. The CDR3 region has the DNA TGTGCCAGTAGTAATGAGGTACAGGGCCTGAGGAATGAGCAGTTCTTC.

This clone was found a few times. The V and J genes are TRBV6-1 and TRBJ1-2; TRBD1 might be the D (5 bases). V gave up 2 bases and J gave up 4 bases, with 11 bases separating them. CDR1 and CDR2 (germline): MNHNS, SASEGT. The CDR3 sequence is 14 residues long. CDR3 residues: CASSEHPGSYGYTF. The CDR3 region has the DNA TGTGCCAGCAGTGAACACCCAGGGTCCTATGGCTACACCTTC.

This chain connects TRBV5-1 to TRBJ1-6; perhaps TRBD1 as D (5 bases). Germline CDR1 and CDR2: SGHRS and YFSETQ. Trimming removed 0 bases at V and 5 bases at J, with 12 bases between. This CDR3 contains 16 residues. Written as DNA, the CDR3 is TGCGCCAGCAGCTTGGACCGGACAAGGAATAATTCACCCCTCCACTTT. Protein product: CASSLDRTRNNSPLHF.

The chain couples TRBV4-2 to TRBJ1-1; no firm D call. CDR3 size: 16 residues. Germline lookup yields CDR1 LGHNA and CDR2 YNFKEQ. V was cut by 0 bases and J by 1 base, with 12 bases left in between. CDR3 in DNA: TGTGCCAGCAGCCAAGAAATTACTCCCGGGAACACTGAAGCTTTCTTT. It specifies CASSQEITPGNTEAFF.

The genes are TRBV19 and TRBJ1-1, with D maybe TRBD1 (6 bases). With 1 base removed from V and 4 bases from J, the gap between germline ends came to 22 bases. The CDR3 loop spans 18 amino acids. Per the germline V gene, CDR1 is LNHDA and CDR2 is SQIVND (reference sequence). CDR3 sequence: CASSIGRTVRGYSTEAFF. In DNA, the CDR3 is TGTGCCAGTAGTATAGGACGGACAGTTCGAGGGTATAGCACTGAAGCTTTCTTT.

This clone was found once. The chain carries TRBV4-3 and TRBJ2-3; possibly TRBD2 for D (6 bases). The germline gives CDR1 LGHNA, CDR2 YSLEER. With 4 bases removed from V and 5 bases from J, the gap between germline ends came to 16 bases. This CDR3 spans 15 amino acids. CDR3: CASSLDSHGGDTQYF. In nucleotides, the CDR3 is TGCGCCAGCAGCCTGGACTCTCACGGGGGAGATACGCAGTATTTT.

The chain employs TRBV30 and TRBJ1-3, with a possible D match to TRBD1 (5 bases). Trimming removed 4 bases from V and 0 bases from J, with 10 bases in between. From germline, CDR1 is GTSNPN and CDR2 SVGIG (reference sequence). This CDR3 region has 14 residues. CDR3 in amino acids: CAWTGVFSGNTIYF. The CDR3 nucleotides read TGTGCCTGGACGGGGGTCTTCTCTGGAAACACCATATATTTT.

This clone was recorded only once. The gene calls are TRBV5-1 and TRBJ1-6, with D possibly TRBD1 on 6 matching bases. The CDR3 runs to 14 residues. Trimming took off 2 bases at V and 7 bases at J, with 10 bases between the two ends. Germline assignment: CDR1 SGHRS and CDR2 YFSETQ. The CDR3 region has the DNA TGCGCCAGCAGCTTAAGACAGGCAAATTCACCCCTCCACTTT. Amino acids: CASSLRQANSPLHF.

As DNA, the CDR3 is TGCGCCAGCAGCTTGGCCGGGGTTGACTCTGGAAACACCATATATTTT. It translates to CASSLAGVDSGNTIYF. V usage is TRBV5-1 and J usage is TRBJ1-3; no clear D. The length of the CDR3 is 16 residues. Germline V lookup: CDR1 SGHRS, CDR2 YFSETQ. V was trimmed by 0 bases and J by 0 bases, leaving 10 bases between them.

The chain employs TRBV10-3 and TRBJ1-5; a possible D gene is TRBD1 (5 bases). Trimming removed 6 bases at V and 0 bases at J, with 9 bases between. Germline CDR1 is ENHRY and CDR2 is SYGVKD. This CDR3 is 14 amino acids long. CDR3 loop: CAIRGRDSNQPQHF. The CDR3 nucleotides read TGTGCCATCAGGGGCAGGGATAGCAATCAGCCCCAGCATTTT.

The V and J genes are TRBV2 and TRBJ1-5; D is unclear. The CDR3 totals 13 residues. Germline V gene sequence: CDR1 SNHLY, CDR2 FYNNEI. The V and J ends lost 4 bases and 3 bases respectively, with 7 bases between them. In DNA form, the CDR3 reads TGTGCCAGCAGTGGCCAGATCAATCAGCCCCAGCATTTT. Protein: CASSGQINQPQHF.

CDR3: CASSSQSGSRDTQYF. Here the CDR3 DNA reads TGTGCCAGCAGCTCCCAAAGCGGGAGTAGGGATACGCAGTATTTT. This chain joins TRBV7-9 and TRBJ2-3, with 8 bases that match TRBD2. This CDR3 has 15 amino acids. With 4 bases clipped from V and 6 bases from J, the junction kept 9 bases outside the gene matches. The germline gives CDR1 SEHNR, CDR2 FQNEAQ (reference sequence). The whole variable domain, remainder taken from reference TRBV7-9 and TRBJ2-3, is DTGVSQNPRHKITKRGQNVTFRCDPISEHNRLYWYRQTLGQGPEFLTYFQNEAQLEKSRLLSDRFSAERPKGSFSTLEIQRTEQGDSAMYLCASSSQSGSRDTQYFGPGTRLTVL.

J is TRBJ1-1 and V is TRBV5-1; TRBD1 matches 11 bases. Per the germline V gene, CDR1 is SGHRS and CDR2 is YFSETQ. J gave up 2 bases and V 4 bases, and 10 bases lay outside the gene matches. The CDR3 is 17 amino acids. The chain's CDR3 is CASSPGQGAMVNTEAFF. The CDR3, as DNA: TGCGCCAGCAGCCCCGGACAGGGGGCGATGGTTAACACTGAAGCTTTCTTT.

The chain employs TRBV6-6 and TRBJ1-1, with 7 nucleotides matching TRBD1. This CDR3 is built from 11 residues. V lost 6 bases and J lost 10; bases outside the gene matches: 5. Per germline, CDR1 MNHNY and CDR2 SVGAGI (reference sequence). The CDR3 coding sequence is TGTGCCAGCAGCAGGGGGGTCACAGCTTTCTTT. As protein: CASSRGVTAFF.

V and J are TRBV27 and TRBJ1-2; TRBD1 matches at 12 bases. Germline values: CDR1 MNHEY, CDR2 SMNVEV (reference sequence). CDR3 length: 15 amino acids. V shed 4 bases and J 5 bases; nucleotides not matched to a gene: 5. DNA for the CDR3: TGTGCCAGCAGTTCGCCGGGACAGGGGGCTTATGGCTACACCTTC. Protein: CASSSPGQGAYGYTF.

The V and J genes are TRBV4-2 and TRBJ2-6, with 11 bases fitting TRBD2. V gave up 0 bases and J gave up 0 bases; unmatched junction bases: 1. There are 18 residues in the CDR3. Germline loops: CDR1 LGHNA, CDR2 YNFKEQ. The CDR3 DNA sequence: TGTGCCAGCAGCCAAGACGGGACTAGCGGCTCTGGGGCCAACGTCCTGACTTTC. Translating gives CASSQDGTSGSGANVLTF.

A word on this clone: At one boundary the junction diverges from the germline segment, which might be a read error. The V gene is TRBV5-1, the J gene TRBJ2-2, with a tentative D call TRBD2 (5 bases). Germline assignment: CDR1 SGHRS and CDR2 YFSETQ. The CDR3 runs 14 residues. The CDR3 here is CASYLGANAGELFF. CDR3 nucleotides: TGCGCCAGCTACTTGGGAGCGAACGCCGGGGAGCTGTTTTTT.

The chain links TRBV30 to TRBJ2-2; D is perhaps TRBD2 (6 bases). The CDR3 is 16 amino acids. V lost 0 bases, J lost 3 bases, and 14 bases lay in between. Germline CDR1 and CDR2: GTSNPN and SVGIG (reference sequence). CDR3 sequence (DNA): TGTGCCTGGAGTGTAATGTCCCCGGGGGACACCGGGGAGCTGTTTTTT. Translated: CAWSVMSPGDTGELFF. Full variable domain (outside the CDR3, taken from reference TRBV30 and TRBJ2-2): SQTIHQWPATLVQPVGSPLSLECTVEGTSNPNLYWYRQAAGRGLQLLFYSVGIGQISSEVPQNLSASRPQDRQFILSSKKLLLSDSGFYLCAWSVMSPGDTGELFFGEGSRLTVL.

The chain carries TRBV5-1 and TRBJ2-1; 12 bases are shared with TRBD2. This CDR3 contains 15 residues. V lost 0 bases and J lost 10; bases outside the gene matches: 5. Germline V CDR1 and CDR2: SGHRS, YFSETQ. CDR3 nucleotide sequence: TGCGCCAGCAGCTTGGGGCCTAGCGGGGGGGTGGAGCAGTTCTTC. This codes for CASSLGPSGGVEQFF.

V and J are TRBV6-1 and TRBJ1-1; 9 bases align to TRBD1. The V gene end was trimmed by 4 bases and the J gene end by 5 bases; junction bases not matched to a gene: 8. The CDR3 totals 15 residues. Germline V gives CDR1 MNHNS, CDR2 SASEGT. The chain's CDR3 is CASSGRLQGATEAFF. CDR3 bases: TGTGCCAGCAGTGGCCGACTACAGGGGGCGACTGAAGCTTTCTTT.

This chain connects TRBV29-1 to TRBJ2-7, with D tentatively TRBD2 (5 bases). CDR3 length: 12 residues. The V gene lost 4 bases and the J gene lost 8 bases, with 15 bases spanning the gap. Germline V gives CDR1 SQVTM, CDR2 ANQGSEA. The DNA for the CDR3 is TGCAGCGTTGGAAAGTCGGGGAATCAGCAGTACTTC. This encodes CSVGKSGNQQYF.

The chain couples TRBV6-1 to TRBJ1-3; D not certain. V was pared by 4 bases and J by 7 bases, with 11 bases between. Germline-derived CDR1 and CDR2 are MNHNS and SASEGT. This CDR3 is built from 13 residues. The CDR3 coding sequence is TGTGCCAGCAGTGGTTCGACTACCAACACCATATATTTT. Its translation: CASSGSTTNTIYF.

In DNA form, the CDR3 reads TGTGCCATCATGAGGACAGGGGGCGCTGGGACTGAAGCTTTCTTT. It is translated as CAIMRTGGAGTEAFF. V and J are TRBV10-3 and TRBJ1-1; 11 positions agree with TRBD1. The CDR3 has 15 amino acids. V was clipped by 7 bases and J by 5 bases; unmatched bases: 9. Germline CDR1 reads ENHRY; CDR2 reads SYGVKD.

The genes are TRBV10-3 and TRBJ2-7, with 7 nucleotides matching TRBD1. J was trimmed by 6 bases and V by 2 bases; bases with no gene match: 4. Germline V gene lookup returns CDR1 ENHRY and CDR2 SYGVKD. The CDR3 runs to 13 residues. This chain's CDR3 is CAISEGTAGEQYF. CDR3 nucleotide sequence: TGTGCCATCAGTGAGGGGACAGCAGGCGAGCAGTACTTC.

V is TRBV6-6 and J is TRBJ1-1; D may be TRBD1 (5 bases). The V end was cut by 5 bases, the J end by 0 bases, with 13 bases between. Germline CDR1 is MNHNY and CDR2 is SVGAGI (reference sequence). The CDR3 is made up of 15 amino acids. This CDR3 reads CASSPGGVMNTEAFF. In DNA, the CDR3 is TGTGCCAGCAGTCCAGGAGGGGTAATGAACACTGAAGCTTTCTTT.

This clone was observed a handful of times. V gene TRBV5-4 combines with J gene TRBJ2-3; 8 bases are a match to TRBD1. CDR3 length: 16 residues. Germline V CDR1 and CDR2: SGHNT, YYREEE (reference sequence). The junction had 12 bases not matched to a gene; V was cut back by 4 bases and J by 5 bases. CDR3 in amino acids: CASSPHNAGGKDTQYF. CDR3 bases: TGTGCCAGCAGCCCACATAACGCAGGGGGCAAAGATACGCAGTATTTT. The whole variable domain, filled in from reference TRBV5-4 and TRBJ2-3, reads ETGVTQSPTHLIKTRGQQVTLRCSSQSGHNTVSWYQQALGQGPQFIFQYYREEENGRGNFPPRFSGLQFPNYSSELNVNALELDDSALYLCASSPHNAGGKDTQYFGPGTRLTVL.